These 29 T cell receptor beta chains were sequenced from one sample in a study of blood T cell repertoires in COVID-19. The repertoire was sequenced with immunoSEQ multiplex PCR; TCRdb's copy has only in-frame clones and lacks some. The sample holds 120,000 or so clones, 87% seen once. Sequences were obtained from peripheral blood. The receptors stem from a human donor in a cohort sampled during active COVID-19.

V and J are TRBV5-1 and TRBJ2-1; 7 nucleotides match TRBD1. The germline CDR1 and CDR2 sequences are SGHRS and YFSETQ. This CDR3 comprises 15 residues. J gave up 2 bases and V 1 base, and 3 bases lay outside the gene matches. CDR3: CASSLPQGTYNEQFF. The CDR3 DNA follows: TGCGCCAGCAGCTTGCCACAGGGGACCTACAATGAGCAGTTCTTC.

This sequence joins TRBV19 and TRBJ1-1, with 8 bases fitting TRBD1. Germline assignment: CDR1 LNHDA and CDR2 SQIVND (reference sequence). CDR3 length equals 17 residues. Trimming cost V 5 bases and J 1 base; bases outside gene matches: 12. As DNA, the CDR3 is TGTGCCAGTAGTTCCCATCATGGACAGGGTGCGAACACTGAAGCTTTCTTT. Protein sequence: CASSSHHGQGANTEAFF.

This clone was observed once. The chain recombines TRBV11-2 with TRBJ2-1, with 8 bases fitting TRBD1. Germline loops: CDR1 SGHAT, CDR2 FQNNGV. This CDR3 comprises 15 residues. Germline trimming cut 5 bases from V and 3 bases from J; bases unmatched to any gene: 6. CDR3: CASSLQGGYYNEQFF. The CDR3 DNA follows: TGTGCCAGCAGCCTACAGGGGGGATACTACAATGAGCAGTTCTTC. The entire variable domain, with the rest obtained from reference TRBV11-2 and TRBJ2-1, is as follows: EAGVAQSPRYKIIEKRQSVAFWCNPISGHATLYWYQQILGQGPKLLIQFQNNGVVDDSQLPKDRFSAERLKGVDSTLKIQPAKLEDSAVYLCASSLQGGYYNEQFFGPGTRLTVL.

V and J are TRBV7-6 and TRBJ2-1, with TRBD2 matching over 13 bases. The V gene end was trimmed by 2 bases and the J gene end by 2 bases; junction bases not matched to a gene: 6. Germline V lookup: CDR1 SGHVS, CDR2 FNYEAQ. CDR3 length: 18 residues. The CDR3 reads CASSLQTSGRRAYNEQFF. As DNA, the CDR3 is TGTGCCAGCAGCTTACAGACTAGCGGGAGGAGGGCCTACAATGAGCAGTTCTTC.

The CDR3 DNA reads as TGTGCCAGCAGCTCCTACCGACTAGCGGGGAGCACAGATACGCAGTATTTT. Translation: CASSSYRLAGSTDTQYF. This chain uses TRBV11-2 with TRBJ2-3; 11 nucleotides agree with TRBD2. Germline V gives CDR1 SGHAT, CDR2 FQNNGV. The CDR3 is 17 amino acids. V trimming: 4 bases; J trimming: 0 bases; junction bases outside the gene matches: 6.

CDR3 in DNA: TGTGCCAGCAGCTTAACGTTGGGGGCCACTGAAGCTTTCTTT. Its protein is CASSLTLGATEAFF. The genes are TRBV7-3 and TRBJ1-1; TRBD1 might be the D (6 bases). The CDR3 extends over 14 amino acids. Trimming took 0 bases from V and 4 from J, leaving 9 bases between them. Germline CDR1 is SGHTA and CDR2 is FQGTGA.

V is TRBV5-8 and J is TRBJ1-5, with 12 bases matching TRBD1. Trimming took 1 base from V and 5 from J; bases not matched to a gene: 13. The CDR3 has 19 amino acids. Germline V gene data show CDR1 as SGHTS and CDR2 as YDEGEE. For the CDR3, the DNA is TGTGCCAGCAGCTTGTTTTTTGCCGGGACAGGGGGCCTCGATCAGCCCCAGCATTTT. Its protein product is CASSLFFAGTGGLDQPQHF.

The chain combines TRBV4-2 with TRBJ2-3; 11 bases map to TRBD2. With 1 base clipped from V and 3 bases from J, the junction kept 9 bases outside the gene matches. Germline values: CDR1 LGHNA, CDR2 YNFKEQ. CDR3 size: 18 residues. Here the CDR3 DNA reads TGTGCCAGCAGCCAAGGCCCCGCGCTAGCGGGGGGTACAGATACGCAGTATTTT. This translates into CASSQGPALAGGTDTQYF.

The V gene is TRBV2, the J gene TRBJ1-4; TRBD1 matches at 8 bases. Losses at the gene ends were 4 bases for V and 4 bases for J; bases not matched to a gene: 2. Germline lookup yields CDR1 SNHLY and CDR2 FYNNEI. The CDR3 totals 14 residues. CDR3 DNA sequence: TGTGCCAGCAGTGGACAGGGGAATAATGAAAAACTGTTTTTT. Translated, it gives CASSGQGNNEKLFF.

This clone was counted a few times. The chain combines TRBV3-1 (or the pseudogene TRBV3-2) with TRBJ1-4; 7 bases agree with TRBD1. Germline trimming cut 4 bases from V and 2 bases from J; bases unmatched to any gene: 4. The CDR3 totals 15 residues. Germline lookup yields CDR1 LGHDT and CDR2 YNNKEL (reference sequence). CDR3 residues: CASSPGTVTNEKLFF. CDR3 coding DNA: TGTGCCAGCAGCCCGGGGACAGTGACTAATGAAAAACTGTTTTTT.

This rearrangement joins TRBV3-1 (or the pseudogene TRBV3-2) to TRBJ1-2; 7 positions match TRBD1. The germline gives CDR1 LGHDT, CDR2 YNNKEL (reference sequence). Germline trimming cut 1 base from V and 8 bases from J; bases unmatched to any gene: 10. There are 15 residues in the CDR3. In DNA form, the CDR3 reads TGTGCCAGCAGCCAAGTTGACAGGGACCTCAAAGGCTACACCTTC. It encodes CASSQVDRDLKGYTF.

The J gene is TRBJ2-7, the V gene TRBV14, with D maybe TRBD1 (6 bases). The CDR3 is made up of 12 amino acids. In germline, CDR1 is SGHDN, CDR2 FVKESK. V gave up 5 bases and J gave up 3 bases, with 8 bases separating them. CDR3 nucleotides: TGTGCCAGCAGCACACAGGGCTACGAGCAGTACTTC. Its protein product is CASSTQGYEQYF. The variable domain in full, completed from reference TRBV14 and TRBJ2-7, reads EAGVTQFPSHSVIEKGQTVTLRCDPISGHDNLYWYRRVMGKEIKFLLHFVKESKQDESGMPNNRFLAERTGGTYSTLKVQPAELEDSGVYFCASSTQGYEQYFGPGTRLTVT.

V is TRBV9 and J is TRBJ1-1; 7 positions agree with TRBD1. The CDR3 length is 14 residues. Germline CDR1 SGDLS, CDR2 YYNGEE. J was trimmed by 4 bases and V by 0 bases; bases with no gene match: 3. The CDR3 coding sequence is TGTGCCAGCAGCGTAGCGGGACAGTTCACTGAAGCTTTCTTT. Residues: CASSVAGQFTEAFF.

The V gene is TRBV28, the J gene TRBJ2-3, with 7 bases fitting TRBD1. Losses at the gene ends were 5 bases for V and 1 base for J; bases not matched to a gene: 6. CDR1 MDHEN and CDR2 SYDVKM come from the germline V gene. The CDR3 spans 15 residues. The CDR3 protein is CASSLRTGGTDTQYF. The CDR3 DNA reads as TGTGCCAGCAGTCTCAGGACAGGAGGCACAGATACGCAGTATTTT. The variable domain in full, completed from reference TRBV28 and TRBJ2-3, reads DVKVTQSSRYLVKRTGEKVFLECVQDMDHENMFWYRQDPGLGLRLIYFSYDVKMKEKGDIPEGYSVSREKKERFSLILESASTNQTSMYLCASSLRTGGTDTQYFGPGTRLTVL.

The rearrangement links TRBV19 to TRBJ2-5; no reliable D call. Germline V gene data show CDR1 as LNHDA and CDR2 as SQIVND (reference sequence). This CDR3 contains 14 residues. V shed 1 base and J shed 0 bases, with 6 bases lying between them. The CDR3 spells CASSIVANQETQYF. The CDR3 DNA reads TGTGCCAGTAGTATAGTGGCCAACCAAGAGACCCAGTACTTC.

In its sample, this clone was seen a few times. This chain connects TRBV9 to TRBJ1-6; D ambiguous. The CDR3 loop spans 14 amino acids. The germline V gene has CDR1 SGDLS and CDR2 YYNGEE. The V gene lost 4 bases and the J gene lost 5 bases, with 10 bases spanning the gap. This CDR3 is CASSRLGDNSPLHF. In nucleotides, the CDR3 is TGTGCCAGCAGCCGGCTCGGGGATAATTCACCCCTCCACTTT.

This clone occurred many times. The chain couples TRBV18 to TRBJ1-4, with D unclear. Deletions cut 2 bases from V and 8 bases from J, with 9 bases between. Germline V CDR1 and CDR2: KGHSH, LQKENI. This CDR3 contains 13 residues. CDR3 nucleotide sequence: TGTGCCAGCTCACCAGGTACACAAGAAAAACTGTTTTTT. This sequence encodes CASSPGTQEKLFF.

The rearrangement links TRBV6-5 to TRBJ2-1; TRBD1 matches 8 bases. The ends lost 6 bases at V and 6 bases at J; junction bases unmatched: 7. In germline, CDR1 is MNHEY, CDR2 SVGAGI. The CDR3 consists of 14 residues. For the CDR3, the DNA is TGTGCCAGCAGCCGGGACAGGCTCCCCAATGAGCAGTTCTTC. It yields the protein CASSRDRLPNEQFF.

The J gene is TRBJ1-3, the V gene TRBV2, with TRBD1 matching 7 bases. The CDR3 loop spans 15 amino acids. Germline CDR1 and CDR2: SNHLY and FYNNEI. V lost 6 bases to trimming and J lost 3 bases; unmatched junction nucleotides: 8. The CDR3 DNA is TGTGCCAGCAGCAGAGGGGGCGCGGATGGAAACACCATATATTTT. Translation gives CASSRGGADGNTIYF.

The rearrangement uses TRBV19 and TRBJ2-7; possible D gene TRBD1, 7 bases. CDR1 and CDR2 from the germline V gene are LNHDA and SQIVND (reference sequence). The CDR3 totals 14 residues. Trimming took off 3 bases at V and 4 bases at J, with 13 bases between the two ends. In nucleotides, the CDR3 is TGTGCCAGTAGTATGGAGGGGGCTGAATACGAGCAGTACTTC. Its protein product is CASSMEGAEYEQYF. Variable domain in full (rest from reference TRBV19 and TRBJ2-7): DGGITQSPKYLFRKEGQNVTLSCEQNLNHDAMYWYRQDPGQGLRLIYYSQIVNDFQKGDIAEGYSVSREKKESFPLTVTSAQKNPTAFYLCASSMEGAEYEQYFGPGTRLTVT.

The chain couples TRBV24-1 to TRBJ1-1; the D is unclear. V lost 10 bases to trimming and J lost 1 base, with 18 bases between them. The germline V gene encodes CDR1 KGHDR and CDR2 SFDVKD. This CDR3 is built from 15 residues. The CDR3 loop is CATVAGYRRNTEAFF. DNA for the CDR3: TGTGCCACTGTAGCGGGGTATCGGAGGAACACTGAAGCTTTCTTT.

The V gene is TRBV2, the J gene TRBJ1-5, with 10 positions matching TRBD1. With 7 bases clipped from V and 2 bases from J, the junction kept 5 bases outside the gene matches. The length of the CDR3 is 15 residues. Germline CDR1 and CDR2: SNHLY and FYNNEI. The CDR3 region is CASTTDRGRNQPQHF. The CDR3 DNA reads TGTGCCAGCACTACAGACAGGGGGCGCAATCAGCCCCAGCATTTT.

This chain's CDR3 is CSVPTGMNTEAFF. The CDR3 DNA is TGCAGCGTCCCGACAGGCATGAACACTGAAGCTTTCTTT. The chain combines TRBV29-1 with TRBJ1-1; D is possibly TRBD1 (6 bases). Germline V gene data show CDR1 as SQVTM and CDR2 as ANQGSEA. The CDR3 is 13 amino acids. The ends were cut back, 6 bases at V and 0 bases at J, with 11 bases in the middle.

The CDR3 spells CASSNIGGADTQYF. The CDR3, as DNA: TGTGCCAGCAGCAATATAGGGGGGGCGGATACGCAGTATTTT. The chain links TRBV7-8 to TRBJ2-3; tentatively, D is TRBD2 (7 bases). V was trimmed by 5 bases and J by 6 bases, leaving 15 bases between them. This CDR3 has 14 residues. CDR1 and CDR2 from the germline V gene are SGHVS and FQNEAQ.

The V gene is TRBV18, the J gene TRBJ1-5; 7 bases agree with TRBD1. Per germline, CDR1 KGHSH and CDR2 LQKENI. With 6 bases clipped from V and 3 bases from J, the junction kept 5 bases outside the gene matches. This CDR3 spans 14 amino acids. The CDR3 DNA is TGTGCCAGCTCGTATACAGGGGACAATCAGCCCCAGCATTTT. Its protein is CASSYTGDNQPQHF. The full variable domain, in which reference TRBV18 and TRBJ1-5 provide the parts outside the CDR3, is NAGVMQNPRHLVRRRGQEARLRCSPMKGHSHVYWYRQLPEEGLKFMVYLQKENIIDESGMPKERFSAEFPKEGPSILRIQQVVRGDSAAYFCASSYTGDNQPQHFGDGTRLSIL.

The chain has TRBV14 and TRBJ2-3, with 10 nucleotides matching TRBD2. Germline V gene sequence: CDR1 SGHDN, CDR2 FVKESK. This CDR3 region has 17 residues. V was pared by 0 bases and J by 5 bases, with 8 bases of the junction left unmatched. CDR3 coding DNA: TGTGCCAGCAGCCAAGATCTAGCGGGGGCGACCCTAGATACGCAGTATTTT. Encoded protein: CASSQDLAGATLDTQYF.

This chain's CDR3 is CASSPRTWSSYEQYF. The DNA for the CDR3 is TGTGCCAGCAGCCCCCGTACTTGGAGCTCCTACGAGCAGTACTTC. This chain joins TRBV9 and TRBJ2-7; D remains unclear. This CDR3 has 15 amino acids. Trimming shortened V by 4 bases and J by 0 bases, and 14 bases separated the two germline ends. The germline V gene encodes CDR1 SGDLS and CDR2 YYNGEE.

The rearrangement uses TRBV5-1 and TRBJ2-3; D is perhaps TRBD2 (5 bases). The CDR3 is 14 residues long. Trimming stripped 5 bases from V and 3 bases from J, with 13 bases between. CDR1 SGHRS and CDR2 YFSETQ come from the germline V gene. CDR3 in amino acids: CASSGGPETDTQYF. CDR3 DNA: TGCGCCAGCAGTGGCGGGCCAGAAACAGATACGCAGTATTTT.

This chain links TRBV6-1 with TRBJ1-1; perhaps TRBD1 as D (6 bases). V lost 1 base, J lost 5 bases, and 14 bases lay in between. There are 15 residues in the CDR3. In germline, CDR1 is MNHNS, CDR2 SASEGT. The CDR3: CASSEGIGGQTEAFF. CDR3 bases: TGTGCCAGCAGTGAAGGGATCGGGGGGCAGACTGAAGCTTTCTTT.